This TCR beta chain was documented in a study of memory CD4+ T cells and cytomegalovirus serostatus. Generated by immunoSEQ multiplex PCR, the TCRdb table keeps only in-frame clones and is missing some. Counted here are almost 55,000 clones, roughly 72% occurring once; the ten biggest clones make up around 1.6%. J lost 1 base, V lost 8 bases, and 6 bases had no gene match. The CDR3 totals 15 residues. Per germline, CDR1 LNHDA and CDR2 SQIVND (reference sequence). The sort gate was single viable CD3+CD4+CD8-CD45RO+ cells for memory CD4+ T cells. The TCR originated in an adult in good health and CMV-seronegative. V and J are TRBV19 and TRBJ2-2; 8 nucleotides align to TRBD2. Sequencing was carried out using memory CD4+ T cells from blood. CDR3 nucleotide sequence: TGTGCCAGTTACTTTAGCGGGATGAACACCGGGGAGCTGTTTTTT. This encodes CASYFSGMNTGELFF.